This T cell receptor beta chain was recovered during a study of blood T cell repertoires in COVID-19. The table came from immunoSEQ multiplex PCR; TCRdb's copy has only in-frame clones and leaves some out. The repertoire holds over 65,000 clones, roughly 89% seen once, with roughly 30% in the top ten. CDR1 and CDR2 (germline): MNHNY, SVGAGI (reference sequence). The CDR3 length is 14 residues. Between the trimmed V and J ends, which lost 8 bases and 0 bases, there was a span of 12 bases. The TCR was taken from a man between 50 and 59 years old with active or convalescent COVID-19. The chain links TRBV6-6 to TRBJ2-3, with D possibly being TRBD2 (6 bases). The sample consisted of peripheral blood. In DNA form, the CDR3 reads TGTGCCAGCTTTAACAGCGGGAGCACAGATACGCAGTATTTT. This sequence encodes CASFNSGSTDTQYF.